This TCR beta chain was captured in a study of cytomegalovirus exposure and HLA in healthy donors. It was with 60 Vbeta and 13 Jbeta primers that the PCR ran. The protocol was immunoSEQ multiplex PCR, while the TCRdb copy is restricted to in-frame clones and leaves out a portion. Of some 71,000 clones listed, approximately 74% are singletons. Looked up from germline, CDR1 is SGHVS and CDR2 is FQNEAQ. V gave up 5 bases and J gave up 5 bases, with 22 bases separating them. The CDR3 runs 16 residues. Study results and limitations: Segments of the TCR beta V type were, in most cases, productive about 87% or about 30% of the time in an earlier analysis. As was reported, the classifier diagnosed cytomegalovirus status with high specificity and sensitivity.

This clone was counted only a few times. The antigen remains undetermined. V and J are TRBV7-8 and TRBJ2-7; TRBD1 might be the D (5 bases). The TCR sequence derives from a young woman in good health and CMV-seropositive. The source material was PBMCs. This CDR3 reads CASSPSRTIRPNEQYF. The CDR3 DNA reads TGTGCCAGCAGCCCCAGTAGGACAATTCGACCTAACGAGCAGTACTTC.